The text below deals with one T cell receptor beta chain. Its specificity is not known. TCRdb reprocessed the reads with MiXCR, giving one entry per CDR3 protein. Among some 900,000 distinct CDR3 sequences listed, less than 35% were seen once. The data were obtained in a study of T cell repertoires in cytomegalovirus infection. The clonotype was recovered from a human donor in good health (CMV status not recorded). Some clones in this sample may be carry-over from other donors' samples. The sequenced sample was cultured CD8+ T cells from PBMCs, obtained from culture after CMV antigen stimulation.

CDR3 bases: TGCAGTGCTAGGCCAGGGAGCGGCTACACCTTC. It is translated as CSARPGSGYTF. The chain couples TRBV20-1 to TRBJ1-2, with a possible D match to TRBD1 (5 bases). The germline gives CDR1 DFQATT, CDR2 SNEGSKA (reference sequence). V dropped 3 bases and J dropped 8 bases, with 10 bases sitting between them. The CDR3 has 11 amino acids.